The present TCR beta chain was sequenced within a study of T cells after yellow fever vaccination. The length of the CDR3 is 13 residues. Trimming took 3 bases from V and 8 from J, leaving 11 bases between them. The V gene's germline CDR1 is SGDLS and CDR2 YYNGEE. This clonotype was recorded many times. Antigen unknown. General study findings and limits: Few clonotypes appeared in both CD4 and CD8 compartments. The secondary response was weaker, and its peak arrived faster, on day 5 versus 15.

TCRdb recomputed calls from the 5' RACE reads with MiXCR, one row per CDR3 protein. The table records about 350,000 distinct CDR3 sequences, approximately 10% of them present only once. This rearrangement joins TRBV9 to TRBJ2-2; the D is unclear. This material consisted of PBMCs, taken on the day of the first yellow fever vaccination. The receptor was derived from a man between 18 and 35 years old who received the YFV17D yellow fever vaccine. The CDR3 sequence: CASSDSGRGELFF. The CDR3 DNA reads as TGTGCCAGCAGCGACTCCGGGCGAGGGGAGCTGTTTTTT.